One sample yielded the 8 T cell receptor beta chains listed below, sequenced in a study of OX40 agonist ivuxolimab in advanced cancers. Profiling relied on immunoSEQ multiplex PCR, and the TCRdb table lists in-frame clones only, not all of them. The data hold 75,000 to 90,000 clones, with about 88% observed a single time. Sequencing used CD4+ or CD8+ T cells sorted from blood, obtained in a trial of the OX40 agonist ivuxolimab. All receptors come from an adult with an advanced solid tumor such as melanoma, head and neck, liver or kidney cancer.

J is TRBJ2-7 and V is TRBV4-1; no clear D gene. This CDR3 contains 13 residues. Trimming stripped 4 bases from V and 2 bases from J, with 9 bases between. The germline V gene encodes CDR1 MGHRA and CDR2 YSYEKL. The CDR3, as DNA: TGCGCCAGCAGCCCGCAGAGTACCTACGAGCAGTACTTC. This translates into CASSPQSTYEQYF.

V usage is TRBV18 and J usage is TRBJ1-4; 7 nucleotides line up with TRBD1. The CDR3 extends over 15 amino acids. The germline CDR1 and CDR2 sequences are KGHSH and LQKENI. Trimming at V came to 1 base and at J to 7 bases, leaving 6 bases not matched to a gene. CDR3 protein: CASSPLQGSGEKLFF. The CDR3 DNA reads as TGTGCCAGCTCACCACTACAGGGGAGCGGTGAAAAACTGTTTTTT.

The V gene is TRBV6-1, the J gene TRBJ1-6; D may be TRBD1 (5 bases). CDR1 is MNHNS and CDR2 is SASEGT in the germline V gene. CDR3 length equals 14 residues. Trimming stripped 11 bases from V and 4 bases from J, with 15 bases between. CDR3 coding DNA: TGTGCCTTGGGTCGAGGGGAGTATAATTCACCCCTCCACTTT. This codes for CALGRGEYNSPLHF.

This chain joins TRBV4-2 and TRBJ1-3; TRBD1 is a possible D gene (5 bases). Trimming stripped 0 bases from V and 4 bases from J, with 19 bases between. CDR1 and CDR2 (germline): LGHNA, YNFKEQ. CDR3 length equals 18 residues. CDR3 sequence reads: CASSQDLLGGGVGNTIYF. Here the CDR3 DNA reads TGTGCCAGCAGCCAAGACCTACTTGGGGGGGGTGTAGGAAACACCATATATTTT.

The chain employs TRBV6-6 and TRBJ2-4, with 8 bases lining up with TRBD1. This CDR3 is built from 14 residues. Germline CDR1 MNHNY, CDR2 SVGAGI (reference sequence). With 7 bases clipped from V and 7 bases from J, the junction kept 9 bases outside the gene matches. This chain's CDR3 is CASISGGSGNIQYF. The CDR3, as DNA: TGTGCCAGCATCTCAGGGGGCTCTGGGAACATTCAGTACTTC.

The genes are TRBV6-5 and TRBJ2-3; D gene ambiguous. CDR1 and CDR2 (germline): MNHEY, SVGAGI. V dropped 7 bases and J dropped 1 base, with 9 bases sitting between them. This CDR3 has 13 amino acids. This chain's CDR3 is CASTPTGTDTQYF. The CDR3, as DNA: TGTGCCAGCACCCCGACTGGCACAGATACGCAGTATTTT.

The V and J genes are TRBV18 and TRBJ1-3, with D perhaps matching TRBD1 (6 bases). CDR1 KGHSH and CDR2 LQKENI come from the germline V gene. Trimming pared 4 bases from V and 0 bases from J, leaving 13 bases between. CDR3 size: 16 residues. CDR3 coding DNA: TGTGCCAGCTCACAAACAGGGATGGGCTCTGGAAACACCATATATTTT. It is translated as CASSQTGMGSGNTIYF.

The J gene is TRBJ2-7, the V gene TRBV2, with TRBD2 identical over 12 bases. V lost 6 bases and J lost 3; bases outside the gene matches: 9. In germline, CDR1 is SNHLY, CDR2 FYNNEI. CDR3 length: 16 residues. The CDR3 is CASSLTSGGSDYEQYF. In DNA form, the CDR3 reads TGTGCCAGCAGCCTTACTAGCGGGGGGAGTGACTACGAGCAGTACTTC.